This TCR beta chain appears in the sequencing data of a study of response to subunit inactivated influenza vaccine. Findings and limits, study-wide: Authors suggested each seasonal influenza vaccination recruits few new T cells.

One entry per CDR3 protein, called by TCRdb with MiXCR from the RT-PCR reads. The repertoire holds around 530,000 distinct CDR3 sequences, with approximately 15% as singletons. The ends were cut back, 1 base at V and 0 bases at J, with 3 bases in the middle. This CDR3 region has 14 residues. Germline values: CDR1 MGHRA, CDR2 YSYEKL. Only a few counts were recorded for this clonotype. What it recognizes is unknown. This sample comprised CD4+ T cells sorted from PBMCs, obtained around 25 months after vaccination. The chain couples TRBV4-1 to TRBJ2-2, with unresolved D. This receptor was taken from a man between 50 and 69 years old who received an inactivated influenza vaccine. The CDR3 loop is CASSQGPNTGELFF. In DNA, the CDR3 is TGCGCCAGCAGCCAAGGACCGAACACCGGGGAGCTGTTTTTT.